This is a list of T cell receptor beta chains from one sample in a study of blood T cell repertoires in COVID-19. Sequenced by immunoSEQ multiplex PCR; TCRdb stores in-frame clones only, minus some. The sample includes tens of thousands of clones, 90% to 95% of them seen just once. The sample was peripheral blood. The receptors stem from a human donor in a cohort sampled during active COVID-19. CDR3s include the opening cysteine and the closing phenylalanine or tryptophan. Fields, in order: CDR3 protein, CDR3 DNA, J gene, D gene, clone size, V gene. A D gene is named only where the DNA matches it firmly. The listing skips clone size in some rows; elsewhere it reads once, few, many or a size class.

CDR3 protein: CASSPEPSGGPTDTQYF; CDR3 DNA: TGTGCCAGCAGCCCCGAACCTAGCGGGGGCCCCACAGATACGCAGTATTTT; J gene: TRBJ2-3; D gene: TRBD2; clone size: few; V gene: TRBV4-2
CDR3 protein: CASSTDPANNNEQFF; CDR3 DNA: TGTGCCAGTAGTACCGACCCAGCGAACAACAATGAGCAGTTCTTC; J gene: TRBJ2-1; D gene: .; clone size: .; V gene: TRBV19
CDR3 protein: CASSPSGGSDTQYF; CDR3 DNA: TGTGCCAGCAGCCCTAGCGGGGGGTCAGATACGCAGTATTTT; J gene: TRBJ2-3; D gene: TRBD2; clone size: .; V gene: TRBV7-7
CDR3 protein: CASSLAGGVNEQYF; CDR3 DNA: TGCGCCAGCAGCCTCGCAGGGGGCGTTAACGAGCAGTACTTC; J gene: TRBJ2-7; D gene: TRBD1; clone size: once; V gene: TRBV5-1
CDR3 protein: CASSYSPYFRSYTF; CDR3 DNA: TGTGCCAGCAGTTACTCCCCTTATTTCAGGAGCTACACCTTC; J gene: TRBJ1-2; D gene: .; clone size: .; V gene: TRBV6-5
CDR3 protein: CASSLQQAYSNQPQHF; CDR3 DNA: TGTGCCAGCAGCTTACAACAGGCCTATAGCAATCAGCCCCAGCATTTT; J gene: TRBJ1-5; D gene: .; clone size: .; V gene: TRBV7-8
CDR3 protein: CASSRGQGVQETQYF; CDR3 DNA: TGCGCCAGCAGCAGGGGACAGGGGGTCCAAGAGACCCAGTACTTC; J gene: TRBJ2-5; D gene: TRBD1; clone size: once; V gene: TRBV5-1
CDR3 protein: CATSRRTSGSPYNEQFF; CDR3 DNA: TGTGCCACCAGCAGGCGGACTAGCGGGTCTCCCTACAATGAGCAGTTCTTC; J gene: TRBJ2-1; D gene: TRBD2; clone size: .; V gene: TRBV15
CDR3 protein: CASSRGAGSNTEAFF; CDR3 DNA: TGTGCCAGCAGTCGCGGAGCGGGATCGAACACTGAAGCTTTCTTT; J gene: TRBJ1-1; D gene: .; clone size: .; V gene: TRBV25-1
CDR3 protein: CASSIDWRQDSPLHF; CDR3 DNA: TGTGCCAGTAGTATAGATTGGAGACAGGATTCACCCCTCCACTTT; J gene: TRBJ1-6; D gene: .; clone size: .; V gene: TRBV19
CDR3 protein: CASSLAVGTNEQYF; CDR3 DNA: TGTGCCAGCAGCTTAGCGGTAGGGACTAACGAGCAGTACTTC; J gene: TRBJ2-7; D gene: TRBD2; clone size: .; V gene: TRBV7-8
CDR3 protein: CASSYRQGGLEFF; CDR3 DNA: TGTGCCAGCAGTTACAGACAGGGGGGATTGGAGTTCTTC; J gene: TRBJ2-1; D gene: TRBD1; clone size: .; V gene: TRBV6-5
CDR3 protein: CAISESPENTEAFF; CDR3 DNA: TGTGCCATCAGTGAGTCTCCAGAGAACACTGAAGCTTTCTTT; J gene: TRBJ1-1; D gene: .; clone size: .; V gene: TRBV10-3
CDR3 protein: CASSQALQETQYF; CDR3 DNA: TGTGCCAGTAGTCAGGCTCTCCAAGAGACCCAGTACTTC; J gene: TRBJ2-5; D gene: .; clone size: once; V gene: TRBV19
CDR3 protein: CAISTGTSGGASGETQYF; CDR3 DNA: TGTGCCATCAGTACCGGGACTAGCGGGGGGGCATCTGGGGAGACCCAGTACTTC; J gene: TRBJ2-5; D gene: TRBD2; clone size: once; V gene: TRBV10-3
CDR3 protein: CASSFAGADSPLHF; CDR3 DNA: TGCGCCAGCAGCTTTGCGGGGGCAGATTCACCCCTCCACTTT; J gene: TRBJ1-6; D gene: .; clone size: .; V gene: TRBV5-1
CDR3 protein: CASSPMPGTPAGGYTF; CDR3 DNA: TGTGCCAGCAGCCCAATGCCAGGTACCCCCGCTGGGGGCTACACCTTC; J gene: TRBJ1-2; D gene: .; clone size: .; V gene: TRBV7-3
CDR3 protein: CASSIDRGATNIQYF; CDR3 DNA: TGTGCCAGTAGTATAGACAGGGGAGCCACAAACATTCAGTACTTC; J gene: TRBJ2-4; D gene: .; clone size: .; V gene: TRBV19
CDR3 protein: CASTPHGESGYTF; CDR3 DNA: TGTGCCAGCACCCCCCACGGGGAAAGTGGCTACACCTTC; J gene: TRBJ1-2; D gene: .; clone size: .; V gene: TRBV6-2/TRBV6-3
CDR3 protein: CASSYSTSGAETQYF; CDR3 DNA: TGTGCCAGCAGTTATTCGACTAGCGGGGCTGAGACCCAGTACTTC; J gene: TRBJ2-5; D gene: TRBD2; clone size: .; V gene: TRBV6-5
CDR3 protein: CASSYGTGVYEQYF; CDR3 DNA: TGTGCCAGCAGTTACGGGACAGGGGTTTACGAGCAGTACTTC; J gene: TRBJ2-7; D gene: TRBD1; clone size: once; V gene: TRBV6-2/TRBV6-3
CDR3 protein: CASSLDRVNEKLFF; CDR3 DNA: TGCGCCAGCAGCCTCGACAGGGTTAATGAAAAACTGTTTTTT; J gene: TRBJ1-4; D gene: TRBD1; clone size: .; V gene: TRBV4-1
CDR3 protein: CASSSGQGPSANEKLFF; CDR3 DNA: TGCGCCAGCAGCTCGGGACAGGGACCGTCGGCTAATGAAAAACTGTTTTTT; J gene: TRBJ1-4; D gene: TRBD1; clone size: .; V gene: TRBV5-1
CDR3 protein: CASSFTGISGETQYF; CDR3 DNA: TGTGCCAGCAGCTTCACAGGGATTAGTGGCGAGACCCAGTACTTC; J gene: TRBJ2-5; D gene: .; clone size: .; V gene: TRBV14
CDR3 protein: CASSQVRSGGANYGYTF; CDR3 DNA: TGCGCCAGCAGCCAAGTTCGGTCAGGGGGCGCGAACTATGGCTACACCTTC; J gene: TRBJ1-2; D gene: TRBD1; clone size: .; V gene: TRBV4-1
CDR3 protein: CASSDPGGTGAANTEAFF; CDR3 DNA: TGTGCCAGCAGTGACCCAGGGGGGACAGGGGCAGCGAACACTGAAGCTTTCTTT; J gene: TRBJ1-1; D gene: TRBD1; clone size: .; V gene: TRBV25-1
CDR3 protein: CASSPPALGGNNEQFF; CDR3 DNA: TGTGCCAGCTCACCACCGGCACTCGGGGGGAACAATGAGCAGTTCTTC; J gene: TRBJ2-1; D gene: TRBD2; clone size: .; V gene: TRBV18
CDR3 protein: CASSQLANIQYF; CDR3 DNA: TGTGCCAGCAGCCAATTAGCAAACATTCAGTACTTC; J gene: TRBJ2-4; D gene: .; clone size: .; V gene: TRBV3-1/TRBV3-2
CDR3 protein: CASSLSGLAISYEQYF; CDR3 DNA: TGTGCCAGCAGCTTATCGGGACTAGCGATCTCCTACGAGCAGTACTTC; J gene: TRBJ2-7; D gene: TRBD2; clone size: .; V gene: TRBV13
CDR3 protein: CASSEGTAVGSYNSPLHF; CDR3 DNA: TGTGCCAGCAGTGAAGGGACAGCGGTTGGGTCCTATAATTCACCCCTCCACTTT; J gene: TRBJ1-6; D gene: TRBD1; clone size: .; V gene: TRBV25-1
CDR3 protein: CASSSRGSGTDTQYF; CDR3 DNA: TGTGCCAGTAGTTCCAGGGGTTCGGGCACAGATACGCAGTATTTT; J gene: TRBJ2-3; D gene: .; clone size: .; V gene: TRBV19
CDR3 protein: CASSSVVDTQYF; CDR3 DNA: TGTGCCAGCAGTTCCGTCGTAGATACGCAGTATTTT; J gene: TRBJ2-3; D gene: .; clone size: .; V gene: TRBV6-2/TRBV6-3
CDR3 protein: CASSPQSVMDIQYF; CDR3 DNA: TGTGCCAGCTCACCACAAAGCGTCATGGACATTCAGTACTTC; J gene: TRBJ2-4; D gene: .; clone size: .; V gene: TRBV18
CDR3 protein: CASRSRRDRAGYGYTF; CDR3 DNA: TGTGCCAGCAGGTCTCGACGGGACAGGGCAGGCTATGGCTACACCTTC; J gene: TRBJ1-2; D gene: TRBD1; clone size: .; V gene: TRBV2
CDR3 protein: CASSTRRGLGELFF; CDR3 DNA: TGTGCCAGCAGCACCCGACGAGGGCTCGGGGAGCTGTTTTTT; J gene: TRBJ2-2; D gene: .; clone size: .; V gene: TRBV11-1
CDR3 protein: CASSPTSGQETQYF; CDR3 DNA: TGTGCCAGCAGCCCGACTAGCGGGCAAGAGACCCAGTACTTC; J gene: TRBJ2-5; D gene: TRBD2; clone size: .; V gene: TRBV7-3
CDR3 protein: CASAGGPPRGTDTQYF; CDR3 DNA: TGTGCTAGTGCCGGGGGACCACCGCGGGGCACAGATACGCAGTATTTT; J gene: TRBJ2-3; D gene: .; clone size: .; V gene: TRBV12-5
CDR3 protein: CASSPPYDSPSYGYTF; CDR3 DNA: TGTGCCAGCTCACCACCCTACGACAGCCCCTCCTATGGCTACACCTTC; J gene: TRBJ1-2; D gene: .; clone size: .; V gene: TRBV18
CDR3 protein: CASSPQGAPYNEQFF; CDR3 DNA: TGTGCCAGCAGCCCCCAGGGGGCACCCTACAATGAGCAGTTCTTC; J gene: TRBJ2-1; D gene: TRBD1; clone size: .; V gene: TRBV3-1/TRBV3-2
CDR3 protein: CASSRGQGNTEAFF; CDR3 DNA: TGTGCCAGCAGCCGTGGACAGGGGAACACTGAAGCTTTCTTT; J gene: TRBJ1-1; D gene: TRBD1; clone size: few; V gene: TRBV4-2
CDR3 protein: CASSLTGSSYEQYF; CDR3 DNA: TGTGCCAGCAGCCTGACAGGGAGCTCCTACGAGCAGTACTTC; J gene: TRBJ2-7; D gene: TRBD1; clone size: .; V gene: TRBV11-2
CDR3 protein: CASSQSGQSNQPQHF; CDR3 DNA: TGTGCCAGCAGCCAAAGTGGGCAGAGCAATCAGCCCCAGCATTTT; J gene: TRBJ1-5; D gene: .; clone size: .; V gene: TRBV6-5
CDR3 protein: CAITRQGDGDTQYF; CDR3 DNA: TGTGCCATCACCCGACAGGGAGACGGAGATACGCAGTATTTT; J gene: TRBJ2-3; D gene: TRBD1; clone size: once; V gene: TRBV10-3
CDR3 protein: CASSLAVDTGELFF; CDR3 DNA: TGTGCCAGCAGCTTGGCAGTTGACACCGGGGAGCTGTTTTTT; J gene: TRBJ2-2; D gene: .; clone size: once; V gene: TRBV5-4
CDR3 protein: CASSPLLAGNTGELFF; CDR3 DNA: TGCGCCAGCAGCCCCCTACTAGCGGGGAACACCGGGGAGCTGTTTTTT; J gene: TRBJ2-2; D gene: TRBD2; clone size: .; V gene: TRBV5-1
CDR3 protein: CASSGLNDGLSLHF; CDR3 DNA: TGTGCCAGTAGTGGCCTAAATGACGGACTCTCCCTCCACTTT; J gene: TRBJ1-6; D gene: .; clone size: .; V gene: TRBV19
CDR3 protein: CASSVIRGMNTEAFF; CDR3 DNA: TGTGCCAGCAGTGTCATAAGGGGTATGAACACTGAAGCTTTCTTT; J gene: TRBJ1-1; D gene: .; clone size: .; V gene: TRBV2
CDR3 protein: CASRSSGGPYEQYF; CDR3 DNA: TGTGCCAGCAGATCCTCAGGGGGCCCCTACGAGCAGTACTTC; J gene: TRBJ2-7; D gene: TRBD1; clone size: .; V gene: TRBV13
CDR3 protein: CASSVQGYEQYF; CDR3 DNA: TGTGCCAGCAGTGTACAGGGGTACGAGCAGTACTTC; J gene: TRBJ2-7; D gene: TRBD1; clone size: .; V gene: TRBV28
CDR3 protein: CASRSAGLGYNQPQHF; CDR3 DNA: TGTGCCAGCAGATCCGCGGGTCTAGGCTACAATCAGCCCCAGCATTTT; J gene: TRBJ1-5; D gene: .; clone size: .; V gene: TRBV21-1
CDR3 protein: CSASKGGSGSEQYF; CDR3 DNA: TGCAGTGCTAGTAAGGGGGGGTCGGGATCCGAGCAGTACTTC; J gene: TRBJ2-7; D gene: .; clone size: .; V gene: TRBV20-1
CDR3 protein: CASSLGTTSTDTQYF; CDR3 DNA: TGTGCCAGCAGCTTAGGGACAACTAGCACAGATACGCAGTATTTT; J gene: TRBJ2-3; D gene: .; clone size: .; V gene: TRBV7-8
CDR3 protein: CASTPRAGELFF; CDR3 DNA: TGTGCCAGTACCCCTCGGGCCGGGGAGCTGTTTTTT; J gene: TRBJ2-2; D gene: .; clone size: .; V gene: TRBV19